This passage covers 10 T cell receptor beta chains from one sample sequenced in a study of tumor-infiltrating lymphocytes in oesophageal squamous cell carcinoma. MiXCR was run by TCRdb on the PCR reads, yielding one entry per CDR3 protein. Seen here are 9,000 or so distinct CDR3 sequences, 55% to 80% observed once, and the top ten hold roughly 36%. Sequences were obtained from esophageal tumor tissue. These receptors originate from a female donor with esophageal squamous cell carcinoma.

By proportion, this clonotype is large (0.1 to 1%). The rearrangement uses TRBV24-1 and TRBJ2-5; the D gene is possibly TRBD1 (7 bases). From germline, CDR1 is KGHDR and CDR2 SFDVKD. This CDR3 contains 14 residues. V lost 10 bases and J lost 5, with 19 bases in between. CDR3 residues: CATGQSSGVETQYF. CDR3 sequence (DNA): TGTGCCACGGGACAGTCCTCGGGGGTGGAGACCCAGTACTTC.

As regards this clonotype: At one end the junction does not follow the germline gene, possibly because of a read error. The J gene is TRBJ2-3, the V gene TRBV7-6, with 9 bases identical to TRBD1. The end of the DNA fits TRBJ2-7 better, so the J call may be wrong. The CDR3 runs to 17 residues. Germline CDR1 SGHVS, CDR2 FNYEAQ. DNA of the CDR3: TGTGCTAGCAGCTTAGATATCCGGGACAGGGACACAGATACGCAGTACTTC. Its translation is CASSLDIRDRDTDTQYF.

The chain is built from TRBV7-9 and TRBJ2-1; TRBD1 or TRBD2 may be the D gene (5 bases each). The length of the CDR3 is 17 residues. Germline-derived CDR1 and CDR2 are SEHNR and FQNEAQ (reference sequence). The V and J ends lost 5 bases and 5 bases respectively, with 22 bases between them. Written as DNA, the CDR3 is TGTGCCAGCAGCCTTAGAAGTTCGACAGCCGGGGACAATGAGCAGTTCTTC. It translates to CASSLRSSTAGDNEQFF.

V gene TRBV7-4 combines with J gene TRBJ1-1; a possible D gene is TRBD1 (6 bases). Germline V gene lookup returns CDR1 SGHVT and CDR2 SQSDAQ. The CDR3 has 15 residues. V dropped 3 bases and J dropped 4 bases, with 15 bases sitting between them. CDR3 sequence: CASSFCGGVVTEAFF. The CDR3 DNA follows: TGTGCCAGCAGCTTCTGTGGGGGCGTCGTCACTGAAGCTTTCTTT.

The V gene is TRBV28, the J gene TRBJ2-5; D not resolved. The CDR3 runs 17 residues. Trimming stripped 4 bases from V and 0 bases from J, with 18 bases between. Germline values: CDR1 MDHEN, CDR2 SYDVKM. CDR3 sequence: CASSSVTEKPYQETQYF. DNA for the CDR3: TGTGCCAGCAGTTCCGTGACTGAAAAACCGTACCAAGAGACCCAGTACTTC.

This clonotype was picked up a small number of times. The rearrangement uses TRBV7-8 and TRBJ2-1; the D gene is possibly TRBD1 (6 bases). The closer fit of TRBJ2-7 to the DNA end suggests the J call may be wrong. CDR1 SGHVS and CDR2 FQNEAQ come from the germline V gene. This CDR3 region has 14 residues. CDR3 loop: CASSFDRNSYEQYF. CDR3 in DNA: TGTGCCAGCAGCTTCGACAGGAACTCCTACGAGCAGTACTTC.

The V gene is TRBV28, the J gene TRBJ2-3, with unresolved D. The J call may be faulty, since TRBJ2-1 better matches the DNA end. Germline assignment: CDR1 MDHEN and CDR2 SYDVKM. The CDR3 contains 9 residues. CDR3 protein: CASGHEQFF. CDR3 DNA: TGTGCCAGCGGGCATGAGCAGTTCTTC.

V is TRBV7-2 and J is TRBJ1-5; TRBD1 aligns across 8 bases. The trim removed 2 bases at V and 3 bases at J, leaving 9 bases unmatched. Looked up from germline, CDR1 is SGHTA and CDR2 is FQGNSA. This CDR3 has 17 amino acids. CDR3 DNA: TGTGCCAGCAGCTTACCTCCCACAGGGGGGGCCAATCAGCCCCAGCATTTT. It specifies CASSLPPTGGANQPQHF.

The chain couples TRBV7-3 to TRBJ1-6, with a tentative D call TRBD1 (5 bases). Trimming left V 11 bases short and J 7 bases short, with 15 bases between. The CDR3 length is 13 residues. Germline V gene sequence: CDR1 SGHTA, CDR2 FQGTGA. The CDR3 loop is CAHSGGSNSPLHF. CDR3 DNA: TGTGCCCACAGTGGGGGTTCCAATTCACCCCTCCACTTT.

The rearrangement joins TRBV7-9 to TRBJ2-1; TRBD2 might be the D (6 bases). The CDR3 has 15 residues. Trimming removed 3 bases from V and 0 bases from J, with 9 bases in between. Germline V gene sequence: CDR1 SEHNR, CDR2 FQNEAQ (reference sequence). CDR3 sequence: CASSFSGRSYNEQFF. The DNA of the CDR3 is TGTGCCAGCAGCTTTAGCGGCCGCTCCTACAATGAGCAGTTCTTC.